The present T cell receptor (beta chain) was sequenced within a study of human T cells and chemical hapten exposure. Study context: Largely, small differences in pooled library volume made per-sample TCR yields vary. Study results and caveats: Sensitization with DPC brought no change to TCRs above 1 in 1000 in frequency.

Someone pulled total RNA out of unfractionated whole blood. Note on this clonotype: Its antigen is unknown.

The study used a library that attached unique molecular identifiers to individual cDNA molecules. Original data processing: Sequenced samples showed a median of around 91,000 TCRs each, with counts running from roughly 23,000 to 700,000. TCRdb analysed the 5' RACE reads with MiXCR anew, one entry per CDR3 protein. For this entry, the V and J calls and clone size follow TCRdb and not the study's own pipeline. In the table there are approximately 150,000 distinct CDR3 sequences, around 4% of which are singletons. CDR3 size: 11 residues. The germline V gene encodes CDR1 MNHEY and CDR2 SMNVEV (reference sequence). The V segment lost 6 bases and the J segment 12 bases; nucleotides outside the gene matches: 4.

The V and J genes are TRBV27 and TRBJ2-1; 8 bases are shared with TRBD2. The TCR was taken from a female donor in good health. CDR3 bases: TGTGCCAGCAGCCCCGGGAGGGGGCAGTTCTTC. Encoded protein: CASSPGRGQFF.